This T cell receptor (beta chain) emerged from a study of Ad26.COV2.S vaccination and SARS-CoV-2 variants. Study overall: Dosing was one shot or two shots 56 days apart.

Stated treatment: about 20 received Ad26.COV2.S at low or high dose, single or two shots; five or six received placebo; per-sample allocation not given. Samples came from day 63 after the first vaccine or placebo injection. The vaccine delivered Wuhan-strain SARS-CoV-2 spike through an Ad26 vector. The germline V and J ends were trimmed by 0 bases and 1 base, with 7 bases remaining between them. Looked up from germline, CDR1 is GTSNPN and CDR2 is SVGIG (reference sequence). This CDR3 is 14 amino acids long. The method was immunoSEQ multiplex PCR; TCRdb's version includes in-frame clones alone and lacks a portion of them. The sample consists of 350,000 to 550,000 clones, 80% to 90% of them appearing once. In regard to this clone: What it recognizes is unknown.

Findings and limits, study-wide: The TCR breadth and depth analyses may have produced an underestimate of total T cell responses.

Sequencing was performed on peripheral blood, taken in a trial of Ad26.COV2.S vaccine versus placebo. This sequence originates from a person aged 18 to 59 who received the Ad26.COV2.S COVID-19 vaccine or a placebo. The chain combines TRBV30 with TRBJ1-5, with D possibly matching TRBD1 (6 bases). As DNA, the CDR3 is TGTGCCTGGAGTGTGGGGGCGAGCAATCAGCCCCAGCATTTT. This codes for CAWSVGASNQPQHF.